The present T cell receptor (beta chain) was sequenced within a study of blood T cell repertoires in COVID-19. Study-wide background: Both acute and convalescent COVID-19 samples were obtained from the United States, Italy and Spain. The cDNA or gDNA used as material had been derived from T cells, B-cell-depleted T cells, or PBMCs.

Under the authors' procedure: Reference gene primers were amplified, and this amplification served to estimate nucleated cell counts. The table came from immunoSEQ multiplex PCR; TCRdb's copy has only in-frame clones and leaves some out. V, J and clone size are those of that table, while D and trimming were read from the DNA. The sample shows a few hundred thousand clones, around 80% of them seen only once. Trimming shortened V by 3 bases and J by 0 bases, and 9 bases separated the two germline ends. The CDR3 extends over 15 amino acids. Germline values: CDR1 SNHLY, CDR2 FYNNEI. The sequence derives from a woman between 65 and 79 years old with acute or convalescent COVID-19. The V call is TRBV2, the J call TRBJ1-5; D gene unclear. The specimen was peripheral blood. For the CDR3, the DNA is TGTGCCAGCAGTGATGGAGCTTCTAGCAATCAGCCCCAGCATTTT. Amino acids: CASSDGASSNQPQHF. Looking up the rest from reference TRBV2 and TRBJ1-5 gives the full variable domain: EPEVTQTPSHQVTQMGQEVILRCVPISNHLYFYWYRQILGQKVEFLVSFYNNEISEKSEIFDDQFSVERPDGSNFTLKIRSTKLEDSAMYFCASSDGASSNQPQHFGDGTRLSIL.